This TCR beta chain was documented in a study of cytomegalovirus exposure and HLA in healthy donors. Findings of the study overall: Only CMV serostatus was available as immune exposure information. Most TCR beta V segments were productive about 87% or about 30% of the time in an earlier analysis.

The CDR3 is made up of 16 amino acids. Germline CDR1 is MNHNS and CDR2 is SASEGT. Deletions cut 0 bases from V and 3 bases from J, with 14 bases between. 13 Jbeta primers and 60 Vbeta primers were used for the PCR. Original processing methods: About 12 million shared chains were among the roughly 78 million unique TCR beta chains that a later analysis counted. This table comes from immunoSEQ multiplex PCR, and its TCRdb copy is limited to in-frame clones, with some not included. V, J and clone size are taken as reported in that table, and D and trimming were inferred from the DNA itself. Among roughly 130,000 clones, approximately 75% were seen once, and the ten largest hold 5.9%. In its sample, this clone was seen a few times. Its target is unknown.

V and J are TRBV6-1 and TRBJ2-5; possible D gene TRBD1, 5 bases. Sequenced material: PBMCs. The TCR was taken from a woman aged 40 to 55 in good health and CMV-seropositive. The CDR3: CASSEALYAREETQYF. The CDR3 nucleotides read TGTGCCAGCAGTGAAGCCTTGTATGCCAGGGAAGAGACCCAGTACTTC.